This is a list of T cell receptor beta chains from one sample in a study of T cell responses to AZD1222 COVID-19 vaccine. The protocol was immunoSEQ multiplex PCR, while the TCRdb copy is restricted to in-frame clones and leaves out a portion. Among around 140,000 clones listed, around 90% were seen once. The sequences come from peripheral blood, collected 28 days after the second dose of the MenACWY control vaccine. The receptors stem from an adult who received the MenACWY meningococcal vaccine as a control. Each CDR3 is given with its conserved first and last residue. D genes are given only for firm matches. Where a row states a size, it is once, few, many or the class of an expanded clone; other rows omit it.

clone size	V gene	D gene	J gene	CDR3 DNA	CDR3 protein
once	TRBV28	TRBD1	TRBJ1-1	TGTGCCAGTGCAGGGGGCGGATTGTCGGACACTGAAGCTTTCTTT	CASAGGGLSDTEAFF
-	TRBV28	-	TRBJ1-5	TGTGCCAGCAGAAGAGATAGCAATCAGCCCCAGCATTTT	CASRRDSNQPQHF
-	TRBV28	TRBD1	TRBJ1-3	TGTGCCAGCAGTTTATGGGGACAGTTCTCTGGAAACACCATATATTTT	CASSLWGQFSGNTIYF
-	TRBV10-2	-	TRBJ2-1	TGCGCCAGCAGGGTAGGTAATTACAATGAGCAGTTCTTC	CASRVGNYNEQFF
-	TRBV7-2	-	TRBJ1-4	TGTGCCAGCAGCTTAGGGGGGATGGGGGAAAAACTGTTTTTT	CASSLGGMGEKLFF
-	TRBV7-2	TRBD2	TRBJ2-5	TGTGCCAGCAGCAAATCGGGAGGGCCAGAGACCCAGTACTTC	CASSKSGGPETQYF
-	TRBV23-1	TRBD1	TRBJ1-2	TGCGCCAGCAGCCTAGGGGGCAGCTATGGCTACACCTTC	CASSLGGSYGYTF
-	TRBV11-1	-	TRBJ1-6	TGTGCCAGCAGCTTAGCACCAGGGGAAAATTCACCCCTCCACTTT	CASSLAPGENSPLHF
-	TRBV6-6	-	TRBJ1-5	TGTGCCAGCACCATCACGGGGATTAATCAGCCCCAGCATTTT	CASTITGINQPQHF
once	TRBV18	TRBD1	TRBJ1-1	TGTGCCAGCTCACCGGGACAGGGGACTGAAGCTTTCTTT	CASSPGQGTEAFF
-	TRBV3-1/TRBV3-2	-	TRBJ1-1	TGTGCCAGCAGCTCATCTAACAAGGGTGAAGCTTTCTTT	CASSSSNKGEAFF
-	TRBV19	TRBD1	TRBJ2-5	TGTGCCAGTAGGTATCAGGGGGCGCAGCAGGAGACCCAGTACTTC	CASRYQGAQQETQYF
-	TRBV7-9	TRBD1	TRBJ2-7	TGTGCCAGCAGCAAAGGACAGGGTAGCGACGAGCAGTACTTC	CASSKGQGSDEQYF